The clone carrying this T cell receptor beta chain was observed a few times. These data come from a study of type 1 regulatory T cells. As for the study in general: T-allo10 is a Tr1-enriched, alloantigen-specific CD4 T cell product made in vitro.

Germline V lookup: CDR1 SGHDT, CDR2 YYEEEE. The germline V and J ends were trimmed by 3 bases and 2 bases, with 11 bases remaining between them. The CDR3 totals 15 residues. TCRdb processed the reads anew with MiXCR; each CDR3 protein has one entry. The sample shows about 97,000 distinct CDR3 sequences, around a third of them seen only once. The rearrangement joins TRBV5-6 to TRBJ2-2; the D call may be TRBD1 or TRBD2 (5 bases each). The sequence came from a human donor in good health. The sequenced sample was CD4+ T cells, either the whole sample or a sorted fraction (not recorded which). CDR3 in amino acids: CASSWGIGNTGELFF. In DNA form, the CDR3 reads TGTGCCAGCAGCTGGGGGATTGGAAACACCGGGGAGCTGTTTTTT.